The rows below give T cell receptor beta chains drawn from one sample of a study of blood T cell repertoires in COVID-19. The protocol was immunoSEQ multiplex PCR, while the TCRdb copy is restricted to in-frame clones and leaves out a portion. The sample records 55,000 to 75,000 clones, about 81% being singletons. The material sequenced was peripheral blood. The receptors derive from a man aged 80 or over with acute or convalescent COVID-19. CDR3s include the opening cysteine and the closing phenylalanine or tryptophan. The D gene is left open where the match is weak. Size is stated for part of the rows, as once, few or many counts, or as a class when the clone is expanded.

d_call j_call v_call clone_size cdr3_nt cdr3_aa
TRBD1 TRBJ2-3 TRBV7-2 . TGTGCCAGCAGCGTATACAGGGGAGGCACAGATACGCAGTATTTT CASSVYRGGTDTQYF
TRBD1 TRBJ2-3 TRBV4-3 few TGCGCCAGCAGCCAAGGGCCAGGGGGCGGCACAGATACGCAGTATTTT CASSQGPGGGTDTQYF
. TRBJ2-3 TRBV6-6 . TGTGCCAGCAGCTGGGGGGTAGATACGCAGTATTTT CASSWGVDTQYF
TRBD2 TRBJ2-5 TRBV19 . TGTGCCAGTAGTACTGGACTAGACGGGGGCCAGTACTTC CASSTGLDGGQYF
. TRBJ1-3 TRBV7-9 once TGTGCCAGCAGCTTAGCACAGTTCTCTGGAAACACCATATATTTT CASSLAQFSGNTIYF
TRBD2 TRBJ2-1 TRBV5-4 . TGTGCCAGCAGCTTGGCCGAGTTCGGGGGGTCGAATGAGCAGTTCTTC CASSLAEFGGSNEQFF
. TRBJ2-2 TRBV5-4 . TGTGCCAGCAGCTTAGGCGCGGGACCATCCGGGGAGCTGTTTTTT CASSLGAGPSGELFF
. TRBJ2-7 TRBV6-2/TRBV6-3 . TGTGCCAGCAGTTACGACCTAGCGAGAGTATACGAGCAGTACTTC CASSYDLARVYEQYF
. TRBJ1-2 TRBV12-3/TRBV12-4 . TGTGCCAGCAGGTTTGGTGAGGGATTTGGCTACACCTTC CASRFGEGFGYTF
. TRBJ2-7 TRBV5-6 . TGTGCCAGCAGCTTGGAGCGCCGCCTGGAGCAGTACTTC CASSLERRLEQYF
. TRBJ2-1 TRBV21-1 . TGTGCCAGCAGCTACTGTAATGGGACAGGGAAAGGTGAGCAGTTCTTC CASSYCNGTGKGEQFF
TRBD1 TRBJ1-3 TRBV6-5 . TGTGCCAGCAGTAGGACAGGTAGTGGAAACACCATATATTTT CASSRTGSGNTIYF
. TRBJ1-6 TRBV6-5 . TGTGCCAGCAGCCCCAACCCCAGGGATTCACCCCTCCACTTT CASSPNPRDSPLHF
. TRBJ1-2 TRBV6-5 . TGTGCCAGCAGTTATAGTGGGGGCGGCTACACCTTC CASSYSGGGYTF
TRBD1 TRBJ1-1 TRBV11-3 . TGTGCCAGCAGCTCGGGACAGGAGAACACTGAAGCTTTCTTT CASSSGQENTEAFF
TRBD1 TRBJ1-1 TRBV27 . TGTGCCAGCTTACTTAGGGGGCGTCATGTGAACACTGAAGCTTTCTTT CASLLRGRHVNTEAFF
. TRBJ2-5 TRBV7-9 . TGTGCCAGCAGTTTGAGAGGCCAGGGGGGAGAGACCCAGTACTTC CASSLRGQGGETQYF
. TRBJ1-1 TRBV2 . TGTGCCAGCAGGCTCAGGGCCCTGAACACTGAAGCTTTCTTT CASRLRALNTEAFF
. TRBJ2-5 TRBV7-2 . TGTGCCAGCAGCTTTGACAGTGCCCAAGAGACCCAGTACTTC CASSFDSAQETQYF
. TRBJ2-1 TRBV27 . TGTGCCAGCAGTCCAACGACCGGGTCCCACAATGAGCAGTTCTTC CASSPTTGSHNEQFF
. TRBJ2-3 TRBV7-3 . TGTGCCAGCAGCTTTGGGGGGTCTAGCACAGATACGCAGTATTTT CASSFGGSSTDTQYF
TRBD2 TRBJ2-7 TRBV6-2/TRBV6-3 . TGTGCCAGCAGCCGCCAAAACCGCGGGAGTTGGCGTTACGAGCAGTACTTC CASSRQNRGSWRYEQYF
TRBD1 TRBJ1-4 TRBV4-3 . TGCGCCAGCAGCCAAGATACCCACAGGGGGCGGCATGAAAAACTGTTTTTT CASSQDTHRGRHEKLFF
TRBD1 TRBJ2-2 TRBV7-7 . TGTGCTAGCAGCTCGGGGACAGGGATGAACACCGGGGAGCTGTTTTTT CASSSGTGMNTGELFF
TRBD1 TRBJ2-7 TRBV4-3 . TGCGCCAGCAGCCAAGGACGAGGGGGCGGCTACGAGCAGTACTTC CASSQGRGGGYEQYF
. TRBJ1-1 TRBV4-1 . TGCGCCAGCAGCCAAGCGCCAGGATCGACTGAAGCTTTCTTT CASSQAPGSTEAFF